In its sample, the clone carrying this T cell receptor (beta chain) was seen a few times. The target antigen is unknown. The data derive from a study of T-cell reconstitution after alpha-beta-depleted transplantation in children. Preparation of the TCRbeta library was carried out with unique molecular identifiers. TCRdb fed the PCR reads into MiXCR, producing one record per CDR3 protein. There are about 640,000 distinct CDR3 sequences in the sample; 10% to 15% occur only once, and approximately 2% lies in the top ten. Study findings and constraints: At the one-year point after transplant, T-cell counts and TCRbeta diversity were found to come mostly from T cells that had been newly produced. Several hundred expanded graft clones reportedly were the source of alpha-beta T cells about two months after transplant. Surviving recipient T cells and thymic progenitors underlay high day-60 TCRbeta diversity in some patients.

The specimen comprised PBMCs, mostly from graft donor cells, sampled 360 days after TCRalphabeta/CD19-depleted stem cell transplant. The TCR was taken from a male patient between 10 and 17 years old who had a stem cell transplant for acute myeloid leukemia, so the T cells may come from the graft donor.

The CDR3 region has the DNA TGTGCCAGCAGTCCAGAGAGGGCCGCGGGAAATGAGCAGTTCTTC. Translation gives CASSPERAAGNEQFF. The chain joins TRBV27 to TRBJ2-1; possible D gene TRBD2, 6 bases. The CDR3 has 15 residues. The germline gives CDR1 MNHEY, CDR2 SMNVEV (reference sequence). Trimming cost V 5 bases and J 7 bases, with 18 bases left between them.